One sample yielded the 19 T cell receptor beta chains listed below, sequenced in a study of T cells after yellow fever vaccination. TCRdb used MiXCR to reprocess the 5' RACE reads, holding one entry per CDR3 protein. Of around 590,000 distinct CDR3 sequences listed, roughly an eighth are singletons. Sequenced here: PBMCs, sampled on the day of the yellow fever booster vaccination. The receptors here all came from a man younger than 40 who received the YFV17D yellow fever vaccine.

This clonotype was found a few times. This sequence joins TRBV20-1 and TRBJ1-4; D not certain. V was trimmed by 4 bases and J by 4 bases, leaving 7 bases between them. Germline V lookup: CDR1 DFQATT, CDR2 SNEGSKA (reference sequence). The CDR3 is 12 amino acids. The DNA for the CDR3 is TGCAGTGCTACCGGGGATAATGAAAAACTGTTTTTT. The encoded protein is CSATGDNEKLFF.

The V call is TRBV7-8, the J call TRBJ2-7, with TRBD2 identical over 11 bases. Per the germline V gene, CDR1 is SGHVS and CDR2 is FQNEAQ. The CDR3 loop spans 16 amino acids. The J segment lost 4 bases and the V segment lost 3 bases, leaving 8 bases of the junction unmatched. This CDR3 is CASSFLTSGRTYEQYF. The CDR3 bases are TGTGCCAGCAGCTTCCTTACTAGCGGGAGAACGTACGAGCAGTACTTC.

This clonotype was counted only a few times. CDR3 sequence: CASSVGASGRHEQFF. For the CDR3, the DNA is TGTGCCAGCAGCGTAGGCGCTAGCGGGAGGCATGAGCAGTTCTTC. The chain recombines TRBV9 with TRBJ2-1, with 11 bases matching TRBD2. CDR1 is SGDLS and CDR2 is YYNGEE in the germline V gene. Germline trimming cut 0 bases from V and 8 bases from J; bases unmatched to any gene: 4. The CDR3 is made up of 15 amino acids. Based on the CDR3 plus reference TRBV9 and TRBJ2-1, the full variable domain is DSGVTQTPKHLITATGQRVTLRCSPRSGDLSVYWYQQSLDQGLQFLIQYYNGEERAKGNILERFSAQQFPDLHSELNLSSLELGDSALYFCASSVGASGRHEQFFGPGTRLTVL.

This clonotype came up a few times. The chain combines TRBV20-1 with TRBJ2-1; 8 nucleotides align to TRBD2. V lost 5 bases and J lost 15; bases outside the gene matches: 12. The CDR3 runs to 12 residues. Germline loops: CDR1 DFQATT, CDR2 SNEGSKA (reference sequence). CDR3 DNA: TGCAGTGCTCTAGAGGGACTAGGCCTGCCGTTCTTC. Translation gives CSALEGLGLPFF.

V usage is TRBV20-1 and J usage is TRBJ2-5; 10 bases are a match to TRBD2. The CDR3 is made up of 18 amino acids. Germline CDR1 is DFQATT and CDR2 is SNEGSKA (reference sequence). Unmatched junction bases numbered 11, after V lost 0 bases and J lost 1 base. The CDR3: CSARDPAGGGRSQETQYF. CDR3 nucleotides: TGCAGTGCTAGAGATCCAGCGGGAGGGGGGCGGTCCCAAGAGACCCAGTACTTC.

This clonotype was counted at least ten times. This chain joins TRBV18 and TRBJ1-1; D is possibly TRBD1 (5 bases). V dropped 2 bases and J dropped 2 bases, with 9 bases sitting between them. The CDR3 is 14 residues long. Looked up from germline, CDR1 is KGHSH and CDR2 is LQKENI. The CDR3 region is CASSPAGLNTEAFF. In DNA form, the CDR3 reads TGTGCCAGCTCACCAGCGGGGCTTAACACTGAAGCTTTCTTT. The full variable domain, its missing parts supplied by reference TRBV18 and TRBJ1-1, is NAGVMQNPRHLVRRRGQEARLRCSPMKGHSHVYWYRQLPEEGLKFMVYLQKENIIDESGMPKERFSAEFPKEGPSILRIQQVVRGDSAAYFCASSPAGLNTEAFFGQGTRLTVV.

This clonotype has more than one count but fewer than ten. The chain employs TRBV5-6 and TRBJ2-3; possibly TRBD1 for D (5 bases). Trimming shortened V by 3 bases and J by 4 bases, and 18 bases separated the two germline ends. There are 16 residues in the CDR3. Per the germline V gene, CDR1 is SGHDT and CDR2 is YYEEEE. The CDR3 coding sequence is TGTGCCAGCAGCTCCCTTAGGGGCCGCCCCCCAGATACGCAGTATTTT. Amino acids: CASSSLRGRPPDTQYF.

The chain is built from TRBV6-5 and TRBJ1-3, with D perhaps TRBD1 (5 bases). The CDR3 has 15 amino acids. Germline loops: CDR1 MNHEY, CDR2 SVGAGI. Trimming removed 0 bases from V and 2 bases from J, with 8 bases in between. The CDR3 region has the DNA TGTGCCAGCAGTTACTCGGCAGGGACTGGAAACACCATATATTTT. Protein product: CASSYSAGTGNTIYF.

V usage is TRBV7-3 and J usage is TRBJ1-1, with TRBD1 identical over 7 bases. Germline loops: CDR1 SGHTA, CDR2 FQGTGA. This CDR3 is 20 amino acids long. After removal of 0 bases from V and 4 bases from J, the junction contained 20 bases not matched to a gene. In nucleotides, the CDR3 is TGTGCCAGCAGCTTAACCCCGGTGATGGGACAGTTCTTCTCTCGCACTGAAGCTTTCTTT. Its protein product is CASSLTPVMGQFFSRTEAFF.

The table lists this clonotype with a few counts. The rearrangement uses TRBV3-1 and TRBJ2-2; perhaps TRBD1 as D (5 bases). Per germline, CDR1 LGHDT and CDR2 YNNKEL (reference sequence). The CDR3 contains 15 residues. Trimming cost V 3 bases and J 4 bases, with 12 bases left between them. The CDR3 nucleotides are TGTGCCAGCAGCCAGATAGGGGTGACCACCGGGGAGCTGTTTTTT. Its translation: CASSQIGVTTGELFF.

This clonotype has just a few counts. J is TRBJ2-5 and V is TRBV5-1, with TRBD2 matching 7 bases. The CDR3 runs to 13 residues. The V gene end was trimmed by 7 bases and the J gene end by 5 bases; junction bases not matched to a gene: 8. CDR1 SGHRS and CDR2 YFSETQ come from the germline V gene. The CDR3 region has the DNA TGCGCCAGCGGGAGGGAGGGCCGTGAGACCCAGTACTTC. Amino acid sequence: CASGREGRETQYF.

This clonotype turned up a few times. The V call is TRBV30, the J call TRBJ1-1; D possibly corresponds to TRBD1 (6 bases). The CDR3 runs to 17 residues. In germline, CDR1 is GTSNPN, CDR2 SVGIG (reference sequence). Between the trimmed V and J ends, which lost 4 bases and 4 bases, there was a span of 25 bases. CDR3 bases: TGTGCCTGGACCCCTCGGGGCAATTCTTGGGGGCTCACTGAAGCTTTCTTT. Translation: CAWTPRGNSWGLTEAFF.

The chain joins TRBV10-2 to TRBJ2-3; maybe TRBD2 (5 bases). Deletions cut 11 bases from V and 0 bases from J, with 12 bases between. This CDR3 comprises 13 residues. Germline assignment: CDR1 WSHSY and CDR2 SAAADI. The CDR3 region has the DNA TGCGCCGGCTTGAGGGCTAGCACAGATACGCAGTATTTT. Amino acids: CAGLRASTDTQYF.

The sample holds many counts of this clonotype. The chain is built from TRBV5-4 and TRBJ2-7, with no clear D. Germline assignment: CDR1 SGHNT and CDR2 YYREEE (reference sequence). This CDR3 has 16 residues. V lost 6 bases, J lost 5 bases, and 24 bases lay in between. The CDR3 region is CASTPEGFSNNHEQYF. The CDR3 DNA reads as TGTGCCAGCACCCCTGAAGGCTTCTCAAATAACCACGAGCAGTACTTC.

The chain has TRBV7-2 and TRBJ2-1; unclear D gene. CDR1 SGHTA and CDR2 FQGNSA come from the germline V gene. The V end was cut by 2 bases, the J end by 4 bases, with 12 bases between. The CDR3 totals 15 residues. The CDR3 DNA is TGTGCCAGCAGCTTACAAGGACGGATTTACAATGAGCAGTTCTTC. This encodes CASSLQGRIYNEQFF.

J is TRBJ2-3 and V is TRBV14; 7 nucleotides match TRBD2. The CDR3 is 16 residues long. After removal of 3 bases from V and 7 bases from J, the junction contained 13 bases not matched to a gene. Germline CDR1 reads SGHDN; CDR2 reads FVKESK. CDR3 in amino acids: CASSHSRGSIVNTQYF. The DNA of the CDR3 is TGTGCCAGCAGCCATTCGCGCGGGAGTATTGTGAATACGCAGTATTTT.

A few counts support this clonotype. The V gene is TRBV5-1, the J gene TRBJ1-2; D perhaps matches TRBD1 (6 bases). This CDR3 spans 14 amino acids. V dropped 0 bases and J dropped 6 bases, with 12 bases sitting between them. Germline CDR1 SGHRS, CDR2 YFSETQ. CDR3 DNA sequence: TGCGCCAGCAGCTTGGAAACAGGGATAAATGGCTACACCTTC. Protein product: CASSLETGINGYTF.

The CDR3 DNA reads TGTGCCAGCAGCTTAGATGGGGAGGCAGGGTTGCGAGAGCAGTACTTC. Translating it yields CASSLDGEAGLREQYF. The chain combines TRBV7-2 with TRBJ2-7, with D possibly being TRBD2 (6 bases). From germline, CDR1 is SGHTA and CDR2 FQGNSA. This CDR3 spans 16 amino acids. Trimming removed 1 base at V and 7 bases at J, with 20 bases between.

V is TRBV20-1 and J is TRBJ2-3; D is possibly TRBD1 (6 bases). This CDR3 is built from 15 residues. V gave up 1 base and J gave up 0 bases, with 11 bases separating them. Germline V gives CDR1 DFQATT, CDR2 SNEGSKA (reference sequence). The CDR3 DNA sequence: TGCAGTGCTAGAGGGACAGCAACCAGCACAGATACGCAGTATTTT. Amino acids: CSARGTATSTDTQYF.